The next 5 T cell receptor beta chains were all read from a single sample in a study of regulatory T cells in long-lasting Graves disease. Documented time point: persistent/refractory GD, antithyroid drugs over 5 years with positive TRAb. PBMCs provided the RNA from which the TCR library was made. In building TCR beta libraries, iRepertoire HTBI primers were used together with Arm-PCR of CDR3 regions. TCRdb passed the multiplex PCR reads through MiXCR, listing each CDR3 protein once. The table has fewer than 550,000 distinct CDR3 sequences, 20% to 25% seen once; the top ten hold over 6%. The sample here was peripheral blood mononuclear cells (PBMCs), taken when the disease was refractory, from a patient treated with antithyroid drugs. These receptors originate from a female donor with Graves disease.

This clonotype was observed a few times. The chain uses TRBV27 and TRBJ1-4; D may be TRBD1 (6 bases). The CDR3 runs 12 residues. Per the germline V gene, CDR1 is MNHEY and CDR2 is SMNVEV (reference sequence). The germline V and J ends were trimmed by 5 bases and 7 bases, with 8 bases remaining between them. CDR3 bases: TGTGCCAGCAGTGGGGGCGGTGAAAAACTGTTTTTT. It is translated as CASSGGGEKLFF.

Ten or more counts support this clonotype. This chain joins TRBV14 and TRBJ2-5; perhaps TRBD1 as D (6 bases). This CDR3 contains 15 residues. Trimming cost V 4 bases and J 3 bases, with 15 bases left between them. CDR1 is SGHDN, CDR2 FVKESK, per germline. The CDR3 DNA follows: TGTGCCAGCAGCCGAATGGGACAAGTAAAAGAGACCCAGTACTTC. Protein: CASSRMGQVKETQYF.

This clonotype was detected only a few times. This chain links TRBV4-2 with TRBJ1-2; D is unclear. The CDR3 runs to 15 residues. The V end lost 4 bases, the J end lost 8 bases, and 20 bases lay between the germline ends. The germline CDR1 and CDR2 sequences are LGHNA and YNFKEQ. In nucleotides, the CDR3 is TGTGCCAGCAGCCCCGGGAACGGGAACGCTGAGGGCTACACCTTC. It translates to CASSPGNGNAEGYTF.

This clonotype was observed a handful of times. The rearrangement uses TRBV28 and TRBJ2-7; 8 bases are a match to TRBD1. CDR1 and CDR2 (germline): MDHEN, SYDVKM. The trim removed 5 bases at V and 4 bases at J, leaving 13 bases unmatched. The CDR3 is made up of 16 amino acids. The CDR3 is CASSLPLGQASYEQYF. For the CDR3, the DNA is TGTGCCAGCAGTCTCCCTTTGGGACAGGCCTCTTACGAGCAGTACTTC.

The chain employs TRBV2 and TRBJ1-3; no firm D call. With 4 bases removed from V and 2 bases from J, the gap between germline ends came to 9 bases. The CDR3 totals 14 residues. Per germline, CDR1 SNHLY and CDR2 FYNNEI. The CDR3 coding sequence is TGTGCCAGCAGTGGCTCGGCGGCTGGAAACACCATATATTTT. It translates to CASSGSAAGNTIYF.